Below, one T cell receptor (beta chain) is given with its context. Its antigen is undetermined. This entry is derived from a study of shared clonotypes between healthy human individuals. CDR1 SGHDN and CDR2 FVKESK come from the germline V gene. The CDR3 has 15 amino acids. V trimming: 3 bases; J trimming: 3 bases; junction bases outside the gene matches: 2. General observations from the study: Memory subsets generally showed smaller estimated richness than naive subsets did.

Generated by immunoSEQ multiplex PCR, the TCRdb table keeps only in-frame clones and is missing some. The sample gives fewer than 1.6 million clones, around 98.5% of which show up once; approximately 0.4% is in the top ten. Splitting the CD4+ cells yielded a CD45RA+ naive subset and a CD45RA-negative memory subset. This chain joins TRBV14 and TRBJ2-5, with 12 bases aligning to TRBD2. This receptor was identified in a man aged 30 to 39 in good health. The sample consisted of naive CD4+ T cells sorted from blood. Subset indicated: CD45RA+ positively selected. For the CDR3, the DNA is TGTGCCAGCAGCCACCGACTAGCGGGAGAAGAGACCCAGTACTTC. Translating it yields CASSHRLAGEETQYF. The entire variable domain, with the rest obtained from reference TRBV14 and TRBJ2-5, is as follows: EAGVTQFPSHSVIEKGQTVTLRCDPISGHDNLYWYRRVMGKEIKFLLHFVKESKQDESGMPNNRFLAERTGGTYSTLKVQPAELEDSGVYFCASSHRLAGEETQYFGPGTRLLVL.